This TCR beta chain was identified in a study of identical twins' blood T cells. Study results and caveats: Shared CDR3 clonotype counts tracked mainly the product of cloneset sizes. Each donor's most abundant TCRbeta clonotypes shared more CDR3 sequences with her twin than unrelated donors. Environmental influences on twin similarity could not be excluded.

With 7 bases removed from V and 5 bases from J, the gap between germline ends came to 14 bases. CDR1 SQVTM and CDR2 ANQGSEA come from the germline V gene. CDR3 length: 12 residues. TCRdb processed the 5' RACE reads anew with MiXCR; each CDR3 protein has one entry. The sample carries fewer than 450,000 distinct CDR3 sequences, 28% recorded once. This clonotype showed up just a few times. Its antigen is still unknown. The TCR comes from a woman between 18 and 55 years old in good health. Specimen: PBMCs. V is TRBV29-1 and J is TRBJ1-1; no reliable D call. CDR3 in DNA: TGCAGCGCTCTCCGGCCGGGTACTGAAGCTTTCTTT. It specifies CSALRPGTEAFF.